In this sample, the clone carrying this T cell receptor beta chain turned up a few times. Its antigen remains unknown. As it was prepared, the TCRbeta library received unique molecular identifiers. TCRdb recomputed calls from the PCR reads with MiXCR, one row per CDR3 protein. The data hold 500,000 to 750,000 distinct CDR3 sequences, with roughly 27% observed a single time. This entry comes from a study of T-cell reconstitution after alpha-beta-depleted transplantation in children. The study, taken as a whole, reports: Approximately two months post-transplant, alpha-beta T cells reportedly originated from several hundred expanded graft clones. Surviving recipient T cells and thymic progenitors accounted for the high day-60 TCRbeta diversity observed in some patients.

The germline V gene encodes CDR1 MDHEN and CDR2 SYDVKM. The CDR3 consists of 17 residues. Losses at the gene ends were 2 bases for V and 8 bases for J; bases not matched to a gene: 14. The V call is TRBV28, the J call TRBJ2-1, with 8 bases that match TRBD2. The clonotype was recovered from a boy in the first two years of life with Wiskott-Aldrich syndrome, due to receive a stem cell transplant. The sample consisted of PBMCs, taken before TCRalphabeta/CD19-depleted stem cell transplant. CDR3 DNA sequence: TGTGCCAGCAGTTTACACCGGAGCGGGAGCGTTGTAGATGAGCAGTTCTTC. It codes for CASSLHRSGSVVDEQFF.